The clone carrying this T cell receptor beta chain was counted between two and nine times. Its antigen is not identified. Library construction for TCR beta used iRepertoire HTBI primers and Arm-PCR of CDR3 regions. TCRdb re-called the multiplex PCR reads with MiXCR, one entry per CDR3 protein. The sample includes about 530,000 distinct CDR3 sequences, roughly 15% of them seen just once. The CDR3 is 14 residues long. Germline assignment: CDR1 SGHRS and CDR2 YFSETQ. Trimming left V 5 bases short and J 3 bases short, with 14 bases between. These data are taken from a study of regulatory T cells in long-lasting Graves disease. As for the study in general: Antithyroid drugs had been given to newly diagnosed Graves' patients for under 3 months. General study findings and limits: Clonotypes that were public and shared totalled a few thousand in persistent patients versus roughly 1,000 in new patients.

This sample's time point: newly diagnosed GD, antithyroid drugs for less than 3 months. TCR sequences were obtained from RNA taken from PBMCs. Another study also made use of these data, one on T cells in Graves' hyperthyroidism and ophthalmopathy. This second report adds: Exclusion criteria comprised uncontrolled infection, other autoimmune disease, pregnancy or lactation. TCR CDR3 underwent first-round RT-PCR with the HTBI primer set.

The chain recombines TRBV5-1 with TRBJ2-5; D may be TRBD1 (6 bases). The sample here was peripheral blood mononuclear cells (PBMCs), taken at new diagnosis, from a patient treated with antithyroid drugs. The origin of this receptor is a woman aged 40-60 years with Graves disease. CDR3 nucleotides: TGCGCCAGCAGAGATACAGGGTCCGAAGAGACCCAGTACTTC. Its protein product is CASRDTGSEETQYF.